This TCR beta chain was identified in a study of blood T cell repertoires in COVID-19. Study details: PBMCs, B-cell-depleted T cells, or T cells provided the cDNA or gDNA that made up the material.

TCRdb's table, derived via immunoSEQ multiplex PCR, lists solely in-frame clones and lacks some. This table holds a few hundred thousand clones, around 84% found once. Adults between about 18 and 95 years of age took part from 20 to 25 US areas. Clinical history as reported by participants underpinned cohort assignment. Trimming took off 1 base at V and 8 bases at J, with 14 bases between the two ends. CDR1 SGHDN and CDR2 FVKESK come from the germline V gene. This CDR3 has 15 amino acids. Sequencing used PBMCs or T cells enriched from blood (not recorded which). The TCR sequence derives from a man aged 25 to 45 with acute COVID-19. This chain connects TRBV14 to TRBJ1-4; TRBD1 might be the D (5 bases). CDR3 in DNA: TGTGCCAGCAGCCAAGTTTGGGGGGTGAAAGAAAAACTGTTTTTT. Amino acids: CASSQVWGVKEKLFF.